Listed here are 30 T cell receptor beta chains from one sample, sequenced in a study of synovial regulatory T cells in juvenile arthritis. Sequenced by immunoSEQ multiplex PCR; TCRdb stores in-frame clones only, minus some. The sample holds roughly 9,900 clones. Sequenced sample: Treg cells from blood. The subset denotes: remaining (HLA-DR-negative) circulating blood Treg cells. Receptors were obtained from a donor aged 2-35 years with juvenile idiopathic arthritis.

The chain combines TRBV18 with TRBJ2-7; lacking DNA, the TRBD2 call made by TCRdb goes unchecked. This CDR3 region has 15 residues. Only the protein is on record. Per the germline V gene, CDR1 is KGHSH and CDR2 is LQKENI. CDR3 region: CASSLHPGRAYEQYF.

This chain's CDR3 is CASSRHSSGANVLTF. The V gene is TRBV7-3, the J gene TRBJ2-6; the TRBD1 assignment by TCRdb is unverifiable without DNA. The CDR3 spans 15 residues. DNA is not on record. CDR1 SGHTA and CDR2 FQGTGA come from the germline V gene.

The chain recombines TRBV2 with TRBJ2-7; TCRdb designates TRBD2, a call that cannot be tested without DNA. The CDR3 is 17 amino acids. No DNA is listed. CDR1 is SNHLY and CDR2 is FYNNEI in the germline V gene. CDR3: CAKKSGTSGPISYEQYF.

The chain links TRBV6-4 to TRBJ1-5; TCRdb lists TRBD1, though no DNA is available to test this call. The CDR3 is 18 residues long. No DNA has been recorded. Per germline, CDR1 MRHNA and CDR2 SNTAGT. The CDR3 sequence: CASSERRPGHGVNQPQHF.

This rearrangement joins TRBV11-2 to TRBJ1-1; TCRdb names TRBD1, which stays unverified in the absence of DNA. The CDR3 extends over 14 amino acids. No DNA is recorded. The V gene's germline CDR1 is SGHAT and CDR2 FQNNGV. The CDR3 sequence is CASSVRRLNTEAFF.

The rearrangement links TRBV6-5 to TRBJ1-3. Germline values: CDR1 MNHEY, CDR2 SVGAGI. This CDR3 spans 14 amino acids. The entry carries no DNA sequence. This chain's CDR3 is CASIAGDTGNTIYF.

The genes are TRBV28 and TRBJ2-7; TCRdb lists TRBD2, though no DNA is available to test this call. The germline CDR1 and CDR2 sequences are MDHEN and SYDVKM. CDR3 length: 13 residues. No DNA appears here. This chain's CDR3 is CATFRLAGREQYF.

V gene TRBV7-9 combines with J gene TRBJ1-2; TCRdb indicates TRBD1, and absent DNA this call remains unverified. The CDR3 runs 16 residues. Only the protein is available. Germline V CDR1 and CDR2: SEHNR, FQNEAQ (reference sequence). The CDR3 loop is CASSLESRGHHYGYTF.

The chain couples TRBV5-4 to TRBJ2-7; there is no DNA to check the TCRdb D call of TRBD2. Germline V gene lookup returns CDR1 SGHNT and CDR2 YYREEE (reference sequence). The CDR3 is made up of 14 amino acids. No DNA accompanies this entry. The CDR3 sequence: CASSSAGGGHEQYF.

The J gene is TRBJ2-7, the V gene TRBV7-8; TCRdb selects TRBD2, and the lack of DNA leaves this call unchecked. The CDR3 runs 16 residues. No coding sequence is recorded. Per the germline V gene, CDR1 is SGHVS and CDR2 is FQNEAQ. The CDR3 reads CASSRTSGITLYEQYF.

The chain carries TRBV19 and TRBJ2-7. The germline CDR1 and CDR2 sequences are LNHDA and SQIVND (reference sequence). This CDR3 is 16 amino acids long. No DNA appears here. CDR3 amino acids: CASSPRSGTAAYEQYF.

The chain's CDR3 is CASSFPGGVTGELFF. V and J are TRBV11-2 and TRBJ2-2; TCRdb's D call of TRBD2 is untestable without DNA. The length of the CDR3 is 15 residues. Nucleotide data are not available. From germline, CDR1 is SGHAT and CDR2 FQNNGV. The full variable domain, rest sourced from reference TRBV11-2 and TRBJ2-2, is EAGVAQSPRYKIIEKRQSVAFWCNPISGHATLYWYQQILGQGPKLLIQFQNNGVVDDSQLPKDRFSAERLKGVDSTLKIQPAKLEDSAVYLCASSFPGGVTGELFFGEGSRLTVL.

This chain's CDR3 is CASSPPEQGGAEAFF. The chain is built from TRBV18 and TRBJ1-1; as DNA is missing, the TRBD1 call by TCRdb cannot be tested. The CDR3 runs to 15 residues. The nucleotide record is missing. CDR1 KGHSH and CDR2 LQKENI come from the germline V gene. Drawing the rest from reference TRBV18 and TRBJ1-1, the complete variable domain is NAGVMQNPRHLVRRRGQEARLRCSPMKGHSHVYWYRQLPEEGLKFMVYLQKENIIDESGMPKERFSAEFPKEGPSILRIQQVVRGDSAAYFCASSPPEQGGAEAFFGQGTRLTVV.

The chain is built from TRBV19 and TRBJ2-7; the D call of TRBD1 rests on TCRdb alone, since no DNA is present to check it. This CDR3 region has 15 residues. The record lacks a DNA sequence. The germline CDR1 and CDR2 sequences are LNHDA and SQIVND (reference sequence). CDR3 region: CASKPGPGGGYEQYF.

This chain joins TRBV10-3 and TRBJ2-1; there is no DNA to check the TCRdb D call of TRBD2. Germline loops: CDR1 ENHRY, CDR2 SYGVKD. This CDR3 spans 16 amino acids. The DNA is not on file. The CDR3 spells CAIRASGRGRYNEQFF.

The chain has TRBV6-6 and TRBJ2-3; TCRdb's assignment of TRBD1 cannot be checked, as there is no DNA. CDR1 MNHNY and CDR2 SVGAGI come from the germline V gene (reference sequence). The CDR3 is 11 residues long. The DNA is unrecorded. CDR3 residues: CASSQQGQQYF.

This chain uses TRBV2 with TRBJ2-7; the D gene TCRdb calls, TRBD2, cannot be checked with no DNA. This CDR3 has 15 amino acids. Only the protein is on record. CDR1 SNHLY and CDR2 FYNNEI come from the germline V gene. Here the CDR3 reads CASSPSGSGAYEQYF.

The chain links TRBV6-6 to TRBJ1-1; the D gene TCRdb calls, TRBD1, cannot be checked with no DNA. The CDR3 runs to 12 residues. DNA is not recorded here. CDR1 and CDR2 from the germline V gene are MNHNY and SVGAGI (reference sequence). CDR3 in amino acids: CASRLGQGGAFF.

J is TRBJ2-6 and V is TRBV6-5. CDR3 size: 15 residues. The DNA sequence is not available. The germline gives CDR1 MNHEY, CDR2 SVGAGI. The CDR3 sequence is CASRGGRSGANVLTF.

This clone is labeled medium-sized based on frequency. The chain links TRBV19 to TRBJ1-3; TCRdb's D call of TRBD1 is untestable without DNA. Germline V gene data show CDR1 as LNHDA and CDR2 as SQIVND (reference sequence). The CDR3 extends over 13 amino acids. No nucleotide data were recorded. The CDR3 here is CASRQGAGNTIYF.

V and J are TRBV5-4 and TRBJ2-1; the D call of TRBD2 rests on TCRdb alone, since no DNA is present to check it. CDR3 size: 16 residues. No nucleotide data were recorded. CDR1 SGHNT and CDR2 YYREEE come from the germline V gene (reference sequence). This CDR3 reads CASSYGKGEGPNEQFF.

The rearrangement joins TRBV5-1 to TRBJ2-3; TCRdb gives TRBD2 as the D gene, but with no DNA this cannot be confirmed. From germline, CDR1 is SGHRS and CDR2 YFSETQ. The CDR3 spans 14 residues. DNA is not recorded here. CDR3 sequence: CASSLGGGADTQYF. The full variable domain, in which reference TRBV5-1 and TRBJ2-3 provide the parts outside the CDR3, is KAGVTQTPRYLIKTRGQQVTLSCSPISGHRSVSWYQQTPGQGLQFLFEYFSETQRNKGNFPGRFSGRQFSNSRSEMNVSTLELGDSALYLCASSLGGGADTQYFGPGTRLTVL.

The chain combines TRBV5-1 with TRBJ2-1; the TCRdb D gene call, TRBD1, has no DNA to confirm it. The CDR3 totals 11 residues. A DNA sequence was not provided. The germline CDR1 and CDR2 sequences are SGHRS and YFSETQ. CDR3 region: CASSPGYEQFF.

The rearrangement links TRBV11-1 to TRBJ2-1. This CDR3 is 12 amino acids long. No DNA was logged. Germline CDR1 reads SGHAT; CDR2 reads FQDESV (reference sequence). The CDR3 sequence is CASSPPYLGQFF.

Here the CDR3 reads CASSPQAQEPLHF. The chain employs TRBV5-1 and TRBJ1-6; the D call from TCRdb, TRBD1, cannot be confirmed without DNA. The CDR3 length is 13 residues. The DNA is unrecorded. Germline V lookup: CDR1 SGHRS, CDR2 YFSETQ.

The genes are TRBV18 and TRBJ2-7; TCRdb proposes TRBD2, but this gene call is untestable without DNA. CDR1 and CDR2 from the germline V gene are KGHSH and LQKENI. The CDR3 has 13 residues. No DNA is recorded. CDR3 sequence reads: CASSRSSGGEQYF.

The chain links TRBV5-6 to TRBJ2-1; TCRdb names TRBD2, which stays unverified in the absence of DNA. Germline CDR1 is SGHDT and CDR2 is YYEEEE. The CDR3 contains 16 residues. There is no recorded DNA. CDR3 loop: CASSMSRYYSYNEQFF.

The chain has TRBV5-1 and TRBJ1-4; TCRdb outputs TRBD1, but without DNA this stays unchecked. Germline V gene sequence: CDR1 SGHRS, CDR2 YFSETQ. This CDR3 comprises 13 residues. No DNA was logged. CDR3 sequence: CASSKQPSEKLFF.

V usage is TRBV9 and J usage is TRBJ1-2; the TCRdb D gene call, TRBD1, has no DNA to confirm it. The CDR3 consists of 15 residues. No DNA appears here. Germline loops: CDR1 SGDLS, CDR2 YYNGEE. CDR3 sequence reads: CASSARLDNNYGYTF. Supplemented by reference TRBV9 and TRBJ1-2, the full variable domain reads DSGVTQTPKHLITATGQRVTLRCSPRSGDLSVYWYQQSLDQGLQFLIQYYNGEERAKGNILERFSAQQFPDLHSELNLSSLELGDSALYFCASSARLDNNYGYTFGSGTRLTVV.

This chain links TRBV2 with TRBJ2-7; there is no DNA to check the TCRdb D call of TRBD2. Germline V lookup: CDR1 SNHLY, CDR2 FYNNEI. The CDR3 runs to 16 residues. No nucleotide data were recorded. CDR3 amino acids: CASSEGPSGSPYEQYF.